Following are 19 T cell receptor beta chains from one sample sequenced in a study of blood T cell repertoires in COVID-19. Libraries were prepared by immunoSEQ multiplex PCR; TCRdb keeps only in-frame clonotypes and omits some of them. Of 210,000 or so clones in the sample, more than 75% were seen once. The material sequenced was PBMCs or T cells enriched from blood (not recorded which). The receptors come from a woman in her 40s with acute COVID-19.

DNA of the CDR3: TGTGCCAGCGGGGAGGGGGACAGGATGAGCGGGGAGCTGTTTTTT. This gives the protein CASGEGDRMSGELFF. The chain couples TRBV28 to TRBJ2-2; D might be TRBD1 (8 bases). This CDR3 is 15 amino acids long. V lost 8 bases and J lost 7, with 20 bases in between. Germline CDR1 is MDHEN and CDR2 is SYDVKM.

V usage is TRBV4-3 and J usage is TRBJ2-7; 9 nucleotides match TRBD1. Germline-derived CDR1 and CDR2 are LGHNA and YSLEER. J lost 6 bases, V lost 4 bases, and 10 bases had no gene match. The CDR3 is made up of 15 amino acids. The CDR3 coding sequence is TGCGCCAGCAGCCCTGCGGGACAGGGTCTAACCGAGCAGTACTTC. Translating gives CASSPAGQGLTEQYF.

The sample holds one count of this clone. The V call is TRBV27, the J call TRBJ1-6; TRBD1 aligns across 7 bases. The germline V gene has CDR1 MNHEY and CDR2 SMNVEV (reference sequence). This CDR3 has 15 amino acids. J gave up 4 bases and V 6 bases, and 6 bases lay outside the gene matches. The CDR3 DNA sequence: TGTGCCAGCAGGCGATCGACAGGGTATAATTCACCCCTCCACTTT. Amino acid sequence: CASRRSTGYNSPLHF.

This clone was counted once. The rearrangement links TRBV2 to TRBJ2-5; D remains ambiguous. The germline CDR1 and CDR2 sequences are SNHLY and FYNNEI. The CDR3 consists of 13 residues. V was trimmed by 6 bases and J by 2 bases, leaving 10 bases between them. The CDR3 DNA sequence: TGTGCCAGCAGGGATGACAAGCAAGAGACCCAGTACTTC. It encodes CASRDDKQETQYF. The full variable domain, with the rest looked up from reference TRBV2 and TRBJ2-5, is EPEVTQTPSHQVTQMGQEVILRCVPISNHLYFYWYRQILGQKVEFLVSFYNNEISEKSEIFDDQFSVERPDGSNFTLKIRSTKLEDSAMYFCASRDDKQETQYFGPGTRLLVL.

V gene TRBV7-8 combines with J gene TRBJ1-4; unclear D gene. With 6 bases removed from V and 0 bases from J, the gap between germline ends came to 14 bases. Per germline, CDR1 SGHVS and CDR2 FQNEAQ. The CDR3 length is 16 residues. The CDR3 here is CASSSRSIATNEKLFF. DNA for the CDR3: TGTGCCAGCAGTTCTAGATCCATAGCAACTAATGAAAAACTGTTTTTT.

The rearrangement uses TRBV9 and TRBJ1-6, with 10 nucleotides matching TRBD1. CDR1 is SGDLS, CDR2 YYNGEE, per germline. This CDR3 contains 16 residues. J was trimmed by 7 bases and V by 0 bases; bases with no gene match: 4. DNA for the CDR3: TGTGCCAGCAGCGTAGAGCGGGACAGGGGAAATTCACCCCTCCACTTT. Amino acid sequence: CASSVERDRGNSPLHF.

V and J are TRBV5-6 and TRBJ2-3; 9 positions agree with TRBD2. The germline gives CDR1 SGHDT, CDR2 YYEEEE. Germline trimming cut 1 base from V and 1 base from J; bases unmatched to any gene: 1. This CDR3 region has 15 residues. CDR3 in DNA: TGTGCCAGCAGCTTGTTAGCGGGGGGCACAGATACGCAGTATTTT. Its translation: CASSLLAGGTDTQYF.

The rearrangement joins TRBV27 to TRBJ2-7; 9 bases agree with TRBD2. The CDR3 totals 16 residues. Germline V gives CDR1 MNHEY, CDR2 SMNVEV (reference sequence). The trim removed 3 bases at V and 0 bases at J, leaving 6 bases unmatched. The CDR3 coding sequence is TGTGCCAGCAGTTTGATCAGCGGGAGGTACTCCTACGAGCAGTACTTC. As protein: CASSLISGRYSYEQYF.

V usage is TRBV9 and J usage is TRBJ2-7; 7 positions agree with TRBD1. The ends lost 3 bases at V and 5 bases at J; junction bases unmatched: 14. This CDR3 comprises 16 residues. In germline, CDR1 is SGDLS, CDR2 YYNGEE. Here the CDR3 DNA reads TGTGCCAGCAGCGAAACCACTACAGGGGCTGGGGACGAGCAGTACTTC. Amino acids: CASSETTTGAGDEQYF.

This clone was seen just once. V and J are TRBV3-1 (or the pseudogene TRBV3-2) and TRBJ2-5; possibly TRBD2 for D (6 bases). V lost 4 bases to trimming and J lost 14 bases, with 20 bases between them. The CDR3 length is 13 residues. The germline gives CDR1 LGHDT, CDR2 YNNKEL (reference sequence). The CDR3 nucleotides read TGTGCCAGCAGCCCCTCCAGCGCCGGGGACTCTTACTTC. Residues: CASSPSSAGDSYF.

This clone was picked up a small number of times. The chain carries TRBV2 and TRBJ1-6, with 11 bases lining up with TRBD1. After removal of 4 bases from V and 9 bases from J, the junction contained 8 bases not matched to a gene. The CDR3 sequence is 16 residues long. The germline CDR1 and CDR2 sequences are SNHLY and FYNNEI. Here the CDR3 reads CASSVGTGGNFSPLHF. CDR3 DNA sequence: TGTGCCAGCAGTGTTGGGACAGGGGGGAACTTTTCACCCCTCCACTTT.

V usage is TRBV6-5 and J usage is TRBJ2-2; 9 positions agree with TRBD2. CDR3 length: 14 amino acids. The germline V gene has CDR1 MNHEY and CDR2 SVGAGI. The junction had 3 bases not matched to a gene; V was cut back by 6 bases and J by 4 bases. In DNA, the CDR3 is TGTGCCAGCAGGGCGGGAGGGAGCACCGGGGAGCTGTTTTTT. This gives the protein CASRAGGSTGELFF.

This clone showed up just once. This sequence joins TRBV25-1 and TRBJ1-1, with D maybe TRBD1 (6 bases). There are 15 residues in the CDR3. The germline gives CDR1 MGHDK, CDR2 SYGVNS. V dropped 1 base and J dropped 3 bases, with 12 bases sitting between them. CDR3 sequence: CASSEWSGAHTEAFF. The CDR3 bases are TGTGCCAGCAGTGAATGGTCAGGGGCCCACACTGAAGCTTTCTTT.

This chain's CDR3 is CASSPSVSGNTIYF. Here the CDR3 DNA reads TGTGCCAGCTCACCGAGTGTCTCTGGAAACACCATATATTTT. The gene calls are TRBV18 and TRBJ1-3; D remains unclear. The CDR3 runs 14 residues. The germline V gene has CDR1 KGHSH and CDR2 LQKENI. The germline V and J ends were trimmed by 3 bases and 0 bases, with 6 bases remaining between them.

This chain connects TRBV5-8 to TRBJ1-2; maybe TRBD1 (6 bases). The CDR3 contains 14 residues. V lost 5 bases to trimming and J lost 3 bases, with 14 bases between them. From germline, CDR1 is SGHTS and CDR2 YDEGEE. This CDR3 reads CASSPMYRDYGYTF. The CDR3 DNA follows: TGTGCCAGCAGTCCAATGTACAGGGACTATGGCTACACCTTC.

The V call is TRBV18, the J call TRBJ1-2; TRBD1 matches 10 bases. Germline CDR1 and CDR2: KGHSH and LQKENI. The junction had 8 bases not matched to a gene; V was cut back by 2 bases and J by 2 bases. The CDR3 is made up of 17 amino acids. The CDR3 here is CASSPITRTGGNYGYTF. Here the CDR3 DNA reads TGTGCCAGCTCACCAATCACTAGGACAGGGGGGAACTATGGCTACACCTTC.

The J gene is TRBJ2-7, the V gene TRBV6-5, with a tentative D call TRBD1 (5 bases). Germline V gives CDR1 MNHEY, CDR2 SVGAGI. Trimming took off 7 bases at V and 7 bases at J, with 20 bases between the two ends. CDR3 size: 14 residues. CDR3 sequence reads: CASTQRGTRYEQYF. DNA of the CDR3: TGTGCCAGCACCCAAAGGGGAACACGCTATGAGCAGTACTTC.

The V gene is TRBV28, the J gene TRBJ2-6, with a tentative D call TRBD2 (5 bases). The CDR3 runs 16 residues. V gave up 3 bases and J gave up 2 bases, with 11 bases separating them. The germline V gene encodes CDR1 MDHEN and CDR2 SYDVKM. The CDR3 region has the DNA TGTGCCAGCAGTTTTTTTGGGGAGCCTGGGGCCAACGTCCTGACTTTC. Protein product: CASSFFGEPGANVLTF. Complete variable domain (other parts from reference TRBV28 and TRBJ2-6): DVKVTQSSRYLVKRTGEKVFLECVQDMDHENMFWYRQDPGLGLRLIYFSYDVKMKEKGDIPEGYSVSREKKERFSLILESASTNQTSMYLCASSFFGEPGANVLTFGAGSRLTVL.

The chain uses TRBV6-1 and TRBJ1-5; TRBD1 might be the D (6 bases). Germline CDR1 reads MNHNS; CDR2 reads SASEGT. V dropped 2 bases and J dropped 6 bases, with 11 bases sitting between them. This CDR3 is 14 amino acids long. The CDR3 is CASSESGERQPQHF. The CDR3 coding sequence is TGTGCCAGCAGTGAATCAGGGGAGCGTCAGCCCCAGCATTTT.